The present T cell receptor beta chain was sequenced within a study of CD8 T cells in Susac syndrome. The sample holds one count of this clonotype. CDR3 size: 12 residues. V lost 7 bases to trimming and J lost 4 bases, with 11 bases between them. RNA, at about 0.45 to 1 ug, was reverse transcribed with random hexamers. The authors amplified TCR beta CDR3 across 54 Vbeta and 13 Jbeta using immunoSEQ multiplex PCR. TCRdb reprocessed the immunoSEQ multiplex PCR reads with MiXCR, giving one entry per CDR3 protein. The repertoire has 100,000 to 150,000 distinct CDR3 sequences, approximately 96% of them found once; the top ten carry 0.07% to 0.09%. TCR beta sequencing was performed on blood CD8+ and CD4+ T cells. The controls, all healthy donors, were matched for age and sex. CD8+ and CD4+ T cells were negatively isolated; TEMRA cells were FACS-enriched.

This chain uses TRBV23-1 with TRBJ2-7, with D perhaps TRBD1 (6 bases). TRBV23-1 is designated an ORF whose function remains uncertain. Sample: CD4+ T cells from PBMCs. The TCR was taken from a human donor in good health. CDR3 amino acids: CASTITGYEQYF. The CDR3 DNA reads TGCGCCAGCACCATCACAGGGTACGAGCAGTACTTC.